The 20 T cell receptor beta chains listed next were all sequenced from one sample in a study of beta chain features in type 1 diabetes. Findings and limits, study-wide: The study found moderately but significantly shorter TCRB CDR3s in all four CD4+ subsets of Type 1 diabetes patients.

No antigen has been assigned to these receptors. As every portion of the isolated RNA was reverse transcribed, the sequencing read expressed TCRB transcripts. Assay used: immunoSEQ multiplex PCR; TCRdb lists only in-frame clones, some missing. Counted here are about 650,000 clones, 9.5% to 15% occurring once; the ten biggest clones make up around 0.12%. Material: naive CD4+ T cells from blood. The receptor set was obtained from a man younger than 45 with type 1 diabetes.

The chain combines TRBV6-6 with TRBJ2-1; D perhaps matches TRBD2 (6 bases). V was clipped by 5 bases and J by 10 bases, with 12 bases between them. Germline V gives CDR1 MNHNY, CDR2 SVGAGI (reference sequence). This CDR3 has 12 residues. The CDR3 here is CASSGNRGEQFF. For the CDR3, the DNA is TGTGCCAGCAGTGGCAACCGGGGGGAGCAGTTCTTC.

In this sample, this clone turned up a few times. This chain joins TRBV7-9 and TRBJ2-5; D is tentatively TRBD1 or TRBD2 (5 bases each). Germline loops: CDR1 SEHNR, CDR2 FQNEAQ (reference sequence). The ends were cut back, 11 bases at V and 2 bases at J, with 15 bases in the middle. This CDR3 is 13 amino acids long. CDR3 loop: CAGRGGEQETQYF. CDR3 sequence (DNA): TGTGCCGGGCGTGGGGGTGAGCAAGAGACCCAGTACTTC.

The rearrangement uses TRBV27 and TRBJ2-3, with 10 bases fitting TRBD2. V shed 3 bases and J 0 bases; nucleotides not matched to a gene: 6. Germline CDR1 and CDR2: MNHEY and SMNVEV (reference sequence). The CDR3 is 17 amino acids. The CDR3 bases are TGTGCCAGCAGTTTCTCCTTGGGACTAGCGAGCACAGATACGCAGTATTTT. Protein: CASSFSLGLASTDTQYF.

The chain joins TRBV11-2 to TRBJ2-7; tentatively, D is TRBD1 or TRBD2 (5 bases each). The CDR3 is made up of 14 amino acids. The germline V and J ends were trimmed by 2 bases and 3 bases, with 11 bases remaining between them. CDR1 and CDR2 (germline): SGHAT, FQNNGV. CDR3 nucleotide sequence: TGTGCCAGCAGCTTAATGAGGGGCCACTACGAGCAGTACTTC. This translates into CASSLMRGHYEQYF.

In nucleotides, the CDR3 is TGTGCCAGCAGCCCCGGGGCCTATAGCAATCAGCCCCAGCATTTT. This sequence encodes CASSPGAYSNQPQHF. This chain links TRBV7-2 with TRBJ1-5, with D possibly being TRBD1 (5 bases). The germline V gene has CDR1 SGHTA and CDR2 FQGNSA. The V and J ends lost 5 bases and 0 bases respectively, with 11 bases between them. The CDR3 is made up of 15 amino acids.

This clone came up a few times. This chain joins TRBV11-2 and TRBJ2-7, with unresolved D. CDR3 length: 14 amino acids. In germline, CDR1 is SGHAT, CDR2 FQNNGV. The V end lost 6 bases, the J end lost 1 base, and 13 bases lay between the germline ends. The CDR3 is CASRETVSSYEQYF. The CDR3 bases are TGTGCCAGCAGAGAAACAGTCAGTTCCTACGAGCAGTACTTC.

The table lists this clone with a few counts. The gene calls are TRBV5-1 and TRBJ2-1, with D possibly being TRBD2 (5 bases). Germline assignment: CDR1 SGHRS and CDR2 YFSETQ. CDR3 size: 14 residues. V gave up 2 bases and J gave up 5 bases, with 11 bases separating them. CDR3 nucleotide sequence: TGCGCCAGCAGCTTCGGCCTAGCAGACAATGAGCAGTTCTTC. It translates to CASSFGLADNEQFF.

A few counts support this clone. Other DNA sequences in this specimen translate into the identical CDR3. The V call is TRBV15, the J call TRBJ2-6; D not resolved. The germline gives CDR1 LNHNV, CDR2 YYDKDF (reference sequence). The CDR3 sequence is 15 residues long. V lost 1 base and J 1 base, leaving 5 bases between the germline ends. Here the CDR3 DNA reads TGTGCCACCAGCAGAGGTGGGTCTGGGGCCAACGTCCTGACTTTC. Amino acid sequence: CATSRGGSGANVLTF.

The chain joins TRBV7-9 to TRBJ2-2, with D tentatively TRBD2 (5 bases). The germline V gene has CDR1 SEHNR and CDR2 FQNEAQ (reference sequence). This CDR3 region has 13 residues. V lost 0 bases and J 6 bases, leaving 5 bases between the germline ends. CDR3 in amino acids: CASSLAGAGELFF. CDR3 coding DNA: TGTGCCAGCAGCTTAGCCGGGGCCGGGGAGCTGTTTTTT.

This rearrangement joins TRBV30 to TRBJ1-6; D unresolved. Trimming left V 6 bases short and J 7 bases short, with 16 bases between. Germline V CDR1 and CDR2: GTSNPN, SVGIG (reference sequence). The CDR3 consists of 14 residues. The chain's CDR3 is CACGFGRPNSPLHF. CDR3 DNA sequence: TGTGCCTGTGGTTTTGGACGGCCCAATTCACCCCTCCACTTT.

In this sample, this clone turned up a few times. The rearrangement uses TRBV5-4 and TRBJ1-1; D perhaps matches TRBD1 (5 bases). Looked up from germline, CDR1 is SGHNT and CDR2 is YYREEE (reference sequence). The ends were cut back, 2 bases at V and 8 bases at J, with 13 bases in the middle. This CDR3 comprises 13 residues. The CDR3 DNA reads as TGTGCCAGCAGCTTCGGGACTAAGTTCGAAGCTTTCTTT. This translates into CASSFGTKFEAFF.

J is TRBJ2-7 and V is TRBV5-4; D unclear. CDR3 length: 14 amino acids. V gave up 0 bases and J gave up 0 bases, with 7 bases separating them. Germline V gene data show CDR1 as SGHNT and CDR2 as YYREEE (reference sequence). The CDR3 spells CASSLGQTSYEQYF. The CDR3 DNA is TGTGCCAGCAGCTTGGGCCAGACCTCCTACGAGCAGTACTTC.

CDR3 residues: CASTDSYYEQYF. DNA of the CDR3: TGCGCCAGCACAGACAGTTACTACGAGCAGTACTTC. The chain is built from TRBV5-1 and TRBJ2-7; possible D gene TRBD1, 5 bases. The CDR3 has 12 residues. Looked up from germline, CDR1 is SGHRS and CDR2 is YFSETQ. V was trimmed by 6 bases and J by 3 bases, leaving 10 bases between them.

The rearrangement links TRBV7-2 to TRBJ2-7; D perhaps matches TRBD1 (6 bases). The V and J ends lost 5 bases and 2 bases respectively, with 25 bases between them. This CDR3 spans 18 amino acids. Germline values: CDR1 SGHTA, CDR2 FQGNSA. CDR3 sequence (DNA): TGTGCCAGCAGCCCAAGTGGGACATCGATGGGAAGTGCCTACGAGCAGTACTTC. The encoded protein is CASSPSGTSMGSAYEQYF.

DNA of the CDR3: TGTGCCAGCAGCTCAGGGAGGGAGCAGTACTTC. Protein sequence: CASSSGREQYF. This chain connects TRBV6-5 to TRBJ2-7; D perhaps matches TRBD2 (6 bases). The germline V and J ends were trimmed by 6 bases and 7 bases, with 10 bases remaining between them. This CDR3 is built from 11 residues. Looked up from germline, CDR1 is MNHEY and CDR2 is SVGAGI.

The gene calls are TRBV7-9 and TRBJ2-7; 8 bases fit TRBD1. This CDR3 has 14 amino acids. Germline V gene sequence: CDR1 SEHNR, CDR2 FQNEAQ (reference sequence). Losses at the gene ends were 5 bases for V and 3 bases for J; bases not matched to a gene: 6. CDR3 residues: CASSAGQGFYEQYF. Here the CDR3 DNA reads TGTGCCAGCAGCGCCGGACAGGGATTCTACGAGCAGTACTTC.

This chain joins TRBV5-1 and TRBJ1-2; unclear D gene. The CDR3 extends over 15 amino acids. The V gene lost 6 bases and the J gene lost 8 bases, with 23 bases spanning the gap. Germline V CDR1 and CDR2: SGHRS, YFSETQ. The CDR3 loop is CASTPGGVGVPGYTF. The CDR3 DNA is TGCGCCAGCACCCCTGGCGGGGTAGGAGTTCCGGGCTACACCTTC.

The gene calls are TRBV5-1 and TRBJ2-5; D gene ambiguous. The length of the CDR3 is 12 residues. In germline, CDR1 is SGHRS, CDR2 YFSETQ. Trimming left V 6 bases short and J 0 bases short, with 6 bases between. CDR3 region: CASTGDQETQYF. The CDR3 nucleotides are TGCGCCAGCACTGGGGACCAAGAGACCCAGTACTTC.

This clone was seen more than once but under ten times. This chain uses TRBV4-1 with TRBJ2-1, with a possible D match to TRBD2 (5 bases). The CDR3 totals 17 residues. Germline V gene sequence: CDR1 MGHRA, CDR2 YSYEKL. Trimming removed 0 bases at V and 1 base at J, with 13 bases between. The chain's CDR3 is CASSQDRTRGSYNEQFF. In nucleotides, the CDR3 is TGCGCCAGCAGCCAAGATCGGACCCGGGGTTCCTACAATGAGCAGTTCTTC.

With regard to this clone: This same CDR3 is encoded by further DNA sequences in the sample. The genes are TRBV29-1 and TRBJ1-5; 7 bases map to TRBD1. Germline V gene lookup returns CDR1 SQVTM and CDR2 ANQGSEA. J was trimmed by 2 bases and V by 4 bases; bases with no gene match: 2. This CDR3 is built from 13 residues. CDR3 coding DNA: TGCAGCGTTGGAGGGGGCGGCAATCAGCCCCAGCATTTT. Translation: CSVGGGGNQPQHF.